This T cell receptor delta chain derives from a study of gamma-delta chains in newborns, infants, children. The wider study: Microbial exposure reportedly drives polyclonal innate γδ T cell expansion after birth.

TCRdb re-called the reads via CATT. The sample consists of under 4,000 delta-chain clones, 0.6% to 0.65% of them appearing once. This clone was seen more than once but under ten times. TCRdb attributes to this sequence the protein of a much larger clone, which differs from the DNA translation at residue 10; a read error is likely, and the protein displayed is translated from the DNA. Germline-derived CDR1 and CDR2 are GEAIGNYY and EKD. V lost 0 bases and J lost 4; bases outside the gene matches: 16. The CDR3 spans 19 residues. This chain links TRDV2 with TRDJ2, with TRDD3 identical over 7 bases. The TCR originated in a child who was a newborn, infant or young child, either healthy, febrile or measles-vaccinated (not recorded which). The sequenced material came from blood. CDR3 in DNA: TGTGCCTGTGACACCGTTCATGGCTGGAGGATACGCGAGACAGCACAACTCTTCTTT. Protein: CACDTVHGWRIRETAQLFF.